This T cell receptor (beta chain) was sequenced for a study of blood T cells in healthy people across ages. Whole-study results and caveats: Both naive CD4+ cell counts and diversity were greater in long-lived donors than in aged donors.

In the case of this clonotype: Its specificity is unknown.

A second PCR of roughly 7 to 11 cycles used a sample-barcoded 5' primer and a J-beta primer mix. TCRdb re-derived calls from the 5' RACE reads in MiXCR, one entry per CDR3 protein. The data show over 1,200,000 distinct CDR3 sequences, roughly 59% seen once. The CDR3 is 17 amino acids. The junction had 6 bases not matched to a gene; V was cut back by 1 base and J by 2 bases. Looked up from germline, CDR1 is MGHRA and CDR2 is YSYEKL. Caucasian, healthy and from Russia, the donors were aged between about 6 and 90. Researchers report isolating at least 6.5 million PBMCs per sample. The rearrangement links TRBV4-1 to TRBJ2-3, with 10 bases fitting TRBD1. The sequenced material came from blood. The TCR was taken from a man between 18 and 29 years old in good health. The DNA for the CDR3 is TGCGCCAGCAGCCAAGGATGGGACAGGGGCATCACAGATACGCAGTATTTT. Residues: CASSQGWDRGITDTQYF.